This T cell receptor beta chain was found in a study of shared clonotypes between healthy human individuals. Whole-study context: In total, the donors were two women and three men aged 18 to 49. Regarding the study as a whole: Specimens sampled were limited to blood, with tissue repertoires likely differing.

Note on this clone: Its antigen is still unknown.

The table came from immunoSEQ multiplex PCR; TCRdb's copy has only in-frame clones and leaves some out. Among over 400,000 clones listed, approximately 95% were seen once. Those who donated, Caucasian adults without exception, all lived in Nashville, Tennessee. Germline V gene sequence: CDR1 LGHNA, CDR2 YNFKEQ. The ends lost 1 base at V and 1 base at J; junction bases unmatched: 18. CDR3 size: 22 residues. Sequenced: naive CD4+ T cells sorted from blood. The subset is: CD45RA+ positively selected. This sequence originates from a woman in her 30s in good health. This chain links TRBV4-2 with TRBJ2-7; 14 nucleotides align to TRBD2. The CDR3 DNA sequence: TGTGCCAGCAGCCAAGCAACTACTAAGGGACTAGCGGGAGTAACCCGATCCTACGAGCAGTACTTC. Translated: CASSQATTKGLAGVTRSYEQYF.